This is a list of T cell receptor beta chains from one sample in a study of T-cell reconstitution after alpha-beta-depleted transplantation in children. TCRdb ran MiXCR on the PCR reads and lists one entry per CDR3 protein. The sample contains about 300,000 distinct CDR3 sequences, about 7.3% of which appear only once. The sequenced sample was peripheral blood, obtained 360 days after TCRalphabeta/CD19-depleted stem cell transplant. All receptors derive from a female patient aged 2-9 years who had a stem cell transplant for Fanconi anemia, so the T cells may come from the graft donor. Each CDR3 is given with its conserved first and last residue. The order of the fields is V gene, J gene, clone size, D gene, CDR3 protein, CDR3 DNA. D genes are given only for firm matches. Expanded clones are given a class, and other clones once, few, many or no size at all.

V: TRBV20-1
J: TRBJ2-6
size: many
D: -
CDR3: CSARSGANVLTF
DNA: TGCAGTGCTAGGTCCGGGGCCAACGTCCTGACTTTC

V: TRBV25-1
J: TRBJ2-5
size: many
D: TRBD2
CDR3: CASSEWTSGGQETQYF
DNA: TGTGCCAGCAGTGAATGGACTAGCGGGGGACAAGAGACCCAGTACTTC

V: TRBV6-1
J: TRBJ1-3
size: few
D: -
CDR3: CASSDLVPGNTIYF
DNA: TGTGCCAGCAGTGATCTGGTACCTGGAAACACCATATATTTT

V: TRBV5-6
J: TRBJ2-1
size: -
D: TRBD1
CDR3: CASSSPRDSYNEQFF
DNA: TGTGCCAGCAGCTCCCCCCGGGACAGTTACAATGAGCAGTTCTTC

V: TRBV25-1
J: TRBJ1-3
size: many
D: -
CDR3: CASSEQLTGPANTIYF
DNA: TGTGCCAGCAGTGAACAACTGACAGGCCCTGCGAACACCATATATTTT

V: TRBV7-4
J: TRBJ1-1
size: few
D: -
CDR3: CASSSAYVGGGTEAFF
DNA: TGTGCCAGCAGCTCAGCTTACGTGGGGGGTGGCACTGAAGCTTTCTTT

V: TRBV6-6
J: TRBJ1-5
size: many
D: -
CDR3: CASHGGVQPQHF
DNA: TGTGCCAGCCATGGCGGGGTCCAGCCCCAGCATTTT

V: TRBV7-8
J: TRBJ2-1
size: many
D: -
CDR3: CASSSRGDEQFF
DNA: TGTGCCAGCAGCTCGAGGGGGGATGAGCAGTTCTTC

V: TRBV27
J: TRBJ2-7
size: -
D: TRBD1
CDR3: CASSRQGLPYEQYF
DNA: TGTGCCAGCAGCAGACAGGGGCTCCCCTACGAGCAGTACTTC

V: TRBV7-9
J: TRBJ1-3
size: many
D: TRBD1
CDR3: CASSRTGPSGNTIYF
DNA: TGTGCCAGCAGCCGGACAGGGCCCTCTGGAAACACCATATATTTT

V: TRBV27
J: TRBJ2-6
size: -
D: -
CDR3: CASSFTSGRGGSGANVLTF
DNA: TGTGCCAGCAGTTTTACGAGCGGCAGGGGTGGCTCTGGGGCCAACGTCCTGACTTTC

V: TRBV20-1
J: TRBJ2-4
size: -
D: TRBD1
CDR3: CSARNQGARNIQYF
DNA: TGCAGTGCTAGGAATCAGGGGGCGCGAAACATTCAGTACTTC

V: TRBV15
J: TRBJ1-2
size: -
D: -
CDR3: CATSRDTGFNYGYTF
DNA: TGTGCCACCAGCAGAGATACGGGTTTTAACTATGGCTACACCTTC

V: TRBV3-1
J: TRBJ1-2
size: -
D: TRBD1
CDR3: CASSQVQGAPGYTF
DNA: TGTGCCAGCAGCCAAGTCCAGGGGGCGCCTGGCTACACCTTC

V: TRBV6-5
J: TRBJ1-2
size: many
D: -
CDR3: CASSFNQGGGYGYTF
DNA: TGTGCCAGCAGTTTTAACCAGGGAGGCGGCTATGGCTACACCTTC

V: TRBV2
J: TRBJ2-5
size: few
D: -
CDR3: CASKRGRAQETQYF
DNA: TGTGCCAGCAAAAGGGGCAGGGCCCAAGAGACCCAGTACTTC

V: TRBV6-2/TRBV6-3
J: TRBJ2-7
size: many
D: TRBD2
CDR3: CASSRLAYYEQYF
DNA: TGTGCCAGCAGTAGACTAGCGTACTACGAGCAGTACTTC

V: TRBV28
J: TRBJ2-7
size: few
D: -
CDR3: CASSFPPTGVHEQYF
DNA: TGTGCCAGCAGTTTTCCGCCGACGGGAGTCCACGAGCAGTACTTC